The next 10 T cell receptor beta chains were all read from a single sample in a study of blood T cell repertoires in COVID-19. Sequencing was performed with immunoSEQ multiplex PCR; in TCRdb, only in-frame clones are kept and a portion is missing. Counted here are some 180,000 clones, nearly 80% occurring once; the ten biggest clones make up under 15%. The sample taken for sequencing was PBMCs or T cells enriched from blood (not recorded which). The receptors were gathered from a man aged 55-75 years who had been exposed to COVID-19.

Comment on this clone: One end of the junction does not line up with germline, which may come from a read error. The V and J genes are TRBV6-5 and TRBJ2-7; 7 bases agree with TRBD1. The germline CDR1 and CDR2 sequences are MNHEY and SVGAGI. The CDR3 is made up of 14 amino acids. The CDR3 protein is CASSPRTGTYAQYF. CDR3 coding DNA: TGTGCCAGCAGTCCAAGGACAGGAACCTACGCGCAGTACTTC.

The rearrangement joins TRBV14 to TRBJ2-5; 10 positions match TRBD2. In germline, CDR1 is SGHDN, CDR2 FVKESK. This CDR3 has 15 residues. Trimming removed 4 bases from V and 5 bases from J; junction bases left unmatched: 7. Here the CDR3 DNA reads TGTGCCAGCAGCCCCCTAGCGGGAGTCGACGAGACCCAGTACTTC. Its protein product is CASSPLAGVDETQYF.

V is TRBV7-9 and J is TRBJ1-5; no definite D call. Trimming pared 7 bases from V and 4 bases from J, leaving 14 bases between. This CDR3 is 14 amino acids long. Germline assignment: CDR1 SEHNR and CDR2 FQNEAQ (reference sequence). DNA for the CDR3: TGTGCCAGCACCAAAAGTGGGCAGAATCAGCCCCAGCATTTT. This translates into CASTKSGQNQPQHF.

This chain uses TRBV11-2 with TRBJ2-1; 7 nucleotides match TRBD1. CDR3 length equals 17 residues. With V trimmed by 1 base and J by 0 bases, 6 bases remained unmatched. Germline-derived CDR1 and CDR2 are SGHAT and FQNNGV. The CDR3: CASSLGTGASSYNEQFF. CDR3 nucleotides: TGTGCCAGCAGCTTAGGAACAGGGGCGAGCTCCTACAATGAGCAGTTCTTC.

This clone was counted only a few times. The rearrangement uses TRBV7-3 and TRBJ2-5, with D hard to call. Germline loops: CDR1 SGHTA, CDR2 FQGTGA. The CDR3 totals 15 residues. Trimming took 1 base from V and 2 from J, leaving 11 bases between them. CDR3 amino acids: CASSLIGQTQETQYF. Here the CDR3 DNA reads TGTGCCAGCAGCTTAATAGGTCAGACACAAGAGACCCAGTACTTC.

The chain links TRBV30 to TRBJ1-2; D is unclear. Trimming left V 5 bases short and J 7 bases short, with 11 bases between. In germline, CDR1 is GTSNPN, CDR2 SVGIG (reference sequence). The CDR3 has 11 amino acids. DNA of the CDR3: TGTGCCTGGGTCGAGCGGGGTGGCTACACCTTC. Its protein product is CAWVERGGYTF. Based on the CDR3 plus reference TRBV30 and TRBJ1-2, the full variable domain is SQTIHQWPATLVQPVGSPLSLECTVEGTSNPNLYWYRQAAGRGLQLLFYSVGIGQISSEVPQNLSASRPQDRQFILSSKKLLLSDSGFYLCAWVERGGYTFGSGTRLTVV.

The V call is TRBV5-1, the J call TRBJ1-1; a possible D gene is TRBD1 (6 bases). Germline V CDR1 and CDR2: SGHRS, YFSETQ. CDR3 size: 14 residues. V was trimmed by 4 bases and J by 2 bases, leaving 12 bases between them. The DNA for the CDR3 is TGCGCCAGCAGCCAGGGACAACTAAACACTGAAGCTTTCTTT. Encoded protein: CASSQGQLNTEAFF.

This chain uses TRBV27 with TRBJ2-2; D is perhaps TRBD2 (6 bases). The germline V gene has CDR1 MNHEY and CDR2 SMNVEV (reference sequence). V was shortened by 4 bases and J by 1 base, with 10 bases between the two germline ends. This CDR3 is 15 amino acids long. The CDR3 is CASSSFGGNTGELFF. CDR3 sequence (DNA): TGTGCCAGCAGTTCCTTCGGGGGGAACACCGGGGAGCTGTTTTTT.

The J gene is TRBJ2-7, the V gene TRBV6-5; 7 bases fit TRBD1. Germline V gene data show CDR1 as MNHEY and CDR2 as SVGAGI. The trim removed 10 bases at V and 5 bases at J, leaving 11 bases unmatched. CDR3 size: 13 residues. The CDR3 reads CATKTGTVNEQYF. CDR3 nucleotide sequence: TGTGCCACAAAAACCGGGACAGTGAACGAGCAGTACTTC.

This chain uses TRBV15 with TRBJ1-1; 7 bases agree with TRBD1. Looked up from germline, CDR1 is LNHNV and CDR2 is YYDKDF (reference sequence). This CDR3 is 15 amino acids long. Trimming cost V 3 bases and J 2 bases; bases outside gene matches: 6. Here the CDR3 DNA reads TGTGCCACCAGCAGGACGGGACAGACCAACACTGAAGCTTTCTTT. Amino acid sequence: CATSRTGQTNTEAFF. Full variable domain (rest looked up from reference TRBV15 and TRBJ1-1): DAMVIQNPRYQVTQFGKPVTLSCSQTLNHNVMYWYQQKSSQAPKLLFHYYDKDFNNEADTPDNFQSRRPNTSFCFLDIRSPGLGDTAMYLCATSRTGQTNTEAFFGQGTRLTVV.